What follows are 16 T cell receptor beta chains derived from one specimen sequenced in a study of identical twins. TCRdb reprocessed the 5' RACE reads with MiXCR, giving one entry per CDR3 protein. Of 450,000 to 500,000 distinct CDR3 sequences listed, roughly an eighth are singletons. These same records also appear under a second study, on yellow fever vaccine responses in identical twins.

The sequencing input was CD4+ T cells sorted from blood. These TCRs come from a woman under 30 in good health.

This clonotype was counted only a few times. The V gene is TRBV2, the J gene TRBJ2-3; maybe TRBD1 (5 bases). In germline, CDR1 is SNHLY, CDR2 FYNNEI. V shed 4 bases and J shed 8 bases, with 7 bases lying between them. This CDR3 contains 11 residues. The CDR3 loop reads CASSGTLTQYF. For the CDR3, the DNA is TGTGCCAGCAGTGGGACACTTACGCAGTATTTT.

V usage is TRBV7-3 and J usage is TRBJ2-7; TRBD2 matches at 10 bases. Germline trimming cut 6 bases from V and 2 bases from J; bases unmatched to any gene: 19. The CDR3 spans 19 residues. Germline V CDR1 and CDR2: SGHTA, FQGTGA. The CDR3: CASRKYPELAGIFPYEQYF. The CDR3 nucleotides are TGTGCCAGCAGAAAATACCCGGAACTAGCGGGGATTTTTCCCTACGAGCAGTACTTC. The variable domain in full, with the rest retrieved from reference TRBV7-3 and TRBJ2-7, is GAGVSQTPSNKVTEKGKYVELRCDPISGHTALYWYRQSLGQGPEFLIYFQGTGAADDSGLPNDRFFAVRPEGSVSTLKIQRTERGDSAVYLCASRKYPELAGIFPYEQYFGPGTRLTVT.

This clonotype has a count of ten or more. The DNA for the CDR3 is TGCAGTGTACCCGGGACTAGCGGGATAGATACGCAGTATTTT. Residues: CSVPGTSGIDTQYF. The genes are TRBV20-1 and TRBJ2-3; 13 nucleotides align to TRBD2. The CDR3 covers 14 residues. Germline assignment: CDR1 DFQATT and CDR2 SNEGSKA (reference sequence). The V and J ends lost 7 bases and 5 bases, in that order; junction bases with no gene match: 6.

This clonotype has a handful of counts. This rearrangement joins TRBV7-2 to TRBJ2-3; D uncertain. The V end lost 5 bases, the J end lost 6 bases, and 9 bases lay between the germline ends. This CDR3 contains 12 residues. Germline loops: CDR1 SGHTA, CDR2 FQGNSA. CDR3: CASSPNPDTQYF. CDR3 bases: TGTGCCAGCAGCCCCAACCCTGATACGCAGTATTTT.

In its sample, this clonotype was seen a few times. The chain is built from TRBV5-1 and TRBJ2-1; 10 bases map to TRBD2. This CDR3 contains 16 residues. CDR1 is SGHRS, CDR2 YFSETQ, per germline. Trimming at V came to 1 base and at J to 5 bases, leaving 6 bases not matched to a gene. CDR3 sequence reads: CASSLRAGGKNNEQFF. The CDR3, as DNA: TGCGCCAGCAGCTTGAGAGCGGGAGGGAAGAACAATGAGCAGTTCTTC.

The rearrangement links TRBV5-1 to TRBJ2-1; 9 bases align to TRBD1. V shed 4 bases, J shed 7 bases, and the junction held 9 bases outside the gene matches. The CDR3 extends over 15 amino acids. CDR1 is SGHRS and CDR2 is YFSETQ in the germline V gene. The CDR3 is CASSKNPGQGNEQFF. The CDR3 bases are TGCGCCAGCAGCAAAAATCCGGGACAGGGTAATGAGCAGTTCTTC.

The chain recombines TRBV29-1 with TRBJ2-3; TRBD2 agrees at 9 bases. This CDR3 spans 12 amino acids. V shed 7 bases and J 1 base; nucleotides not matched to a gene: 0. Germline CDR1 and CDR2: SQVTM and ANQGSEA. Written as DNA, the CDR3 is TGCAGCGGGACTAGCGGCACAGATACGCAGTATTTT. Translated: CSGTSGTDTQYF.

The chain links TRBV20-1 to TRBJ1-1, with no clear D. This CDR3 region has 12 residues. Trimming stripped 6 bases from V and 10 bases from J, with 18 bases between. Germline CDR1 is DFQATT and CDR2 is SNEGSKA (reference sequence). The CDR3 here is CSAQRGSRGAFF. CDR3 DNA sequence: TGCAGTGCCCAGCGCGGTTCCCGGGGAGCTTTCTTT.

CDR3 DNA sequence: TGCGCCAGCAGCCAAGATGCCGGGGTTGAGACCCAGTACTTC. Protein sequence: CASSQDAGVETQYF. The chain links TRBV4-3 to TRBJ2-5; D is perhaps TRBD2 (5 bases). Trimming cost V 0 bases and J 5 bases, with 10 bases left between them. Germline CDR1 LGHNA, CDR2 YSLEER. The length of the CDR3 is 14 residues.

The V gene is TRBV3-1, the J gene TRBJ2-5; D unclear. The CDR3 loop spans 14 amino acids. The germline V and J ends were trimmed by 0 bases and 5 bases, with 10 bases remaining between them. Germline V lookup: CDR1 LGHDT, CDR2 YNNKEL (reference sequence). The CDR3 protein is CASSQEPRTETQYF. The CDR3 nucleotides are TGTGCCAGCAGCCAAGAGCCCCGAACGGAGACCCAGTACTTC.

J is TRBJ1-1 and V is TRBV6-1, with D perhaps TRBD1 (5 bases). Germline V gene sequence: CDR1 MNHNS, CDR2 SASEGT. The CDR3 covers 14 residues. The V and J ends lost 6 bases and 5 bases respectively, with 16 bases between them. CDR3 amino acids: CASSTDSQRTEAFF. The CDR3, as DNA: TGTGCCAGCAGCACCGACAGTCAGAGGACTGAAGCTTTCTTT.

The V call is TRBV5-1, the J call TRBJ1-5; 10 nucleotides align to TRBD1. The CDR3 loop spans 15 amino acids. CDR1 is SGHRS and CDR2 is YFSETQ in the germline V gene. The J segment lost 7 bases and the V segment lost 0 bases, leaving 4 bases of the junction unmatched. The CDR3 bases are TGCGCCAGCAGCTTGGAGGGACAGGGGAAACAGCCCCAGCATTTT. The encoded protein is CASSLEGQGKQPQHF.

The chain combines TRBV10-2 with TRBJ2-3, with 12 nucleotides matching TRBD2. V shed 1 base and J 5 bases; nucleotides not matched to a gene: 7. The CDR3 contains 17 residues. Germline-derived CDR1 and CDR2 are WSHSY and SAAADI. The chain's CDR3 is CASSEFRTSGVKDTQYF. DNA of the CDR3: TGCGCCAGCAGTGAGTTCCGGACTAGCGGGGTAAAAGATACGCAGTATTTT.

J is TRBJ2-7 and V is TRBV6-2 or TRBV6-3; D gene uncertain. The CDR3 length is 15 residues. The germline CDR1 and CDR2 sequences are MNHEY and SVGEGT. Trimming cost V 7 bases and J 3 bases, with 19 bases left between them. As DNA, the CDR3 is TGTGCCAGCACTACACGGGCGCGAAGCTTCTACGAGCAGTACTTC. As protein: CASTTRARSFYEQYF.

The chain couples TRBV12-3 or TRBV12-4 to TRBJ1-1, with a possible D match to TRBD1 (5 bases). The germline V and J ends were trimmed by 2 bases and 3 bases, with 7 bases remaining between them. This CDR3 has 13 amino acids. CDR3: CASSLRDDTEAFF. CDR3 DNA sequence: TGTGCCAGCAGTTTAAGGGACGACACTGAAGCTTTCTTT.

This chain links TRBV30 with TRBJ1-1; D is unclear. The germline CDR1 and CDR2 sequences are GTSNPN and SVGIG (reference sequence). V gave up 0 bases and J gave up 6 bases, with 17 bases separating them. The CDR3 consists of 15 residues. CDR3 in DNA: TGTGCCTGGAGTGTACAGAGAAGGTCCAACTCTGAAGCTTTCTTT. It encodes CAWSVQRRSNSEAFF.